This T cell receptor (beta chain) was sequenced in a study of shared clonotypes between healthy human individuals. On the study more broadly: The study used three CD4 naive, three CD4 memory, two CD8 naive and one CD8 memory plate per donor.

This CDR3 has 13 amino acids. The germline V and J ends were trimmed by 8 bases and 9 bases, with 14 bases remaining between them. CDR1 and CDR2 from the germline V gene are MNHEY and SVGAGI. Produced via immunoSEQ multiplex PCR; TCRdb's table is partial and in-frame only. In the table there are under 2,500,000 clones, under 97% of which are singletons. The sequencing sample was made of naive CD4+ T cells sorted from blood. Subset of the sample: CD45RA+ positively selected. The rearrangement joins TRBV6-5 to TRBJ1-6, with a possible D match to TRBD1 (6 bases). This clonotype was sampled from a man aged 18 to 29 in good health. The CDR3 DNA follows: TGTGCCAGCCACAGGGAAGGTGGTTCACCCCTCCACTTT. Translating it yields CASHREGGSPLHF.